This T cell receptor beta chain was observed in a study of blood T cell dynamics during melanoma immunotherapy. Whole-study context: Metastatic melanoma patients received first-line pembrolizumab or nivolumab plus ipilimumab.

A fixed DNA input of 350 ng was used per bulk PBMC sample. Sequencing was performed with immunoSEQ multiplex PCR; in TCRdb, only in-frame clones are kept and a portion is missing. The table lists roughly 9,700 clones, 80% to 90% of them singletons, with roughly a third in the top ten. Time point noted: pre-treatment baseline. Sampling occurred pretreatment (T0) and at week 3 (W3), after cycle one of checkpoint blockade. Disease control meant complete response, partial response or stable disease at 12 weeks. The V end was cut by 5 bases, the J end by 0 bases, with 14 bases between. The CDR3 consists of 16 residues. Per germline, CDR1 SEHNR and CDR2 FQNEAQ (reference sequence).

The sample in question was blood, obtained from a patient treated with checkpoint blockade. V usage is TRBV7-9 and J usage is TRBJ1-3; D may be TRBD1 (6 bases). The clonotype comes from a human donor with melanoma. CDR3 loop: CASSGGGPRSGNTIYF. CDR3 nucleotides: TGTGCCAGCAGCGGGGGGGGCCCACGCTCTGGAAACACCATATATTTT.